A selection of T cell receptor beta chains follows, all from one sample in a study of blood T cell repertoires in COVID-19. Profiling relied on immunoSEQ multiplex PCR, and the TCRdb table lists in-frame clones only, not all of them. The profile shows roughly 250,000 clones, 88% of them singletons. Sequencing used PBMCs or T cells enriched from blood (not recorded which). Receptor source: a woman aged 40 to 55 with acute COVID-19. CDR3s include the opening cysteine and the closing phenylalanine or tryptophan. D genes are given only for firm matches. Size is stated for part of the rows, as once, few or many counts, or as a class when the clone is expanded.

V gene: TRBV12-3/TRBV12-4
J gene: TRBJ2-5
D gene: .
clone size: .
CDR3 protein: CASSLAPLETQYF
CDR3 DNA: TGTGCCAGCAGTTTAGCCCCCTTGGAGACCCAGTACTTC

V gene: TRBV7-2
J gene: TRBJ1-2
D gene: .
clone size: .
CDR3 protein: CASSISGTNYGYTF
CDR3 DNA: TGTGCCAGCAGCATCAGCGGAACTAACTATGGCTACACCTTC

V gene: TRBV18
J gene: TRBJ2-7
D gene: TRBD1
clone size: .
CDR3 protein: CASSPETGGSEQYF
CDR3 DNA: TGTGCCAGCTCACCAGAGACAGGGGGCTCCGAGCAGTACTTC

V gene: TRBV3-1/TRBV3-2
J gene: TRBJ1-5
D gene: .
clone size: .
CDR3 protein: CASRIRRYREYSNQPQHF
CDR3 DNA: TGTGCCAGCAGAATCCGAAGATACAGGGAGTATAGCAATCAGCCCCAGCATTTT

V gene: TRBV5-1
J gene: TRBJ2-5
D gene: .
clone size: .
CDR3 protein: CASSLLGRGLGETQYF
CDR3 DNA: TGCGCCAGCAGCTTGCTCGGCAGGGGTTTAGGTGAGACCCAGTACTTC

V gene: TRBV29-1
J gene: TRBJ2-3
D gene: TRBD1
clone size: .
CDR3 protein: CSGQQGESTDTQYF
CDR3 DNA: TGCAGCGGTCAACAGGGGGAGAGCACAGATACGCAGTATTTT

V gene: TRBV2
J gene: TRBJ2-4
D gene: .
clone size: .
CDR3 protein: CASSVNSFAVNSLAKNIQYF
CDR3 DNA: TGTGCCAGCAGTGTGAACTCTTTCGCGGTGAACTCACTAGCCAAAAACATTCAGTACTTC

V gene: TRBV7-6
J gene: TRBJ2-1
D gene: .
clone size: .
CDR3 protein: CASSLERPYNEQFF
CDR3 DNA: TGTGCCAGCAGCTTAGAGCGGCCCTACAATGAGCAGTTCTTC

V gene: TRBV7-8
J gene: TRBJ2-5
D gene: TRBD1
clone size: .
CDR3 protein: CASSTTTGKETQYF
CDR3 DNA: TGTGCCAGCAGCACCACGACAGGGAAAGAGACCCAGTACTTC

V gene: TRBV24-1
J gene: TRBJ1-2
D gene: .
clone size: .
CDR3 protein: CATSDLSYRGNYGYTF
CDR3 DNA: TGTGCCACCAGTGATCTCTCATATCGGGGGAACTATGGCTACACCTTC

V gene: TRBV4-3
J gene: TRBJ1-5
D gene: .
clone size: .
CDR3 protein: CASSRGRDQPQHF
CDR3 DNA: TGCGCCAGCAGCAGGGGCAGGGATCAGCCCCAGCATTTT

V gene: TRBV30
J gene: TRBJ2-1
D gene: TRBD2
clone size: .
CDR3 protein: CARTSGRFMSYNEQFF
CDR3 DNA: TGTGCCCGGACTAGCGGGAGATTTATGTCCTACAATGAGCAGTTCTTC

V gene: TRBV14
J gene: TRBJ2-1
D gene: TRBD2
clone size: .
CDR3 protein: CASSQTSGAYNEQFF
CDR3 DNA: TGTGCCAGCAGCCAAACCAGCGGGGCTTACAATGAGCAGTTCTTC

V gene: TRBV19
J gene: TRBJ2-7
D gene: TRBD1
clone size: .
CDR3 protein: CATMGQPYEQYF
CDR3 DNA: TGTGCCACAATGGGACAGCCCTACGAGCAGTACTTC

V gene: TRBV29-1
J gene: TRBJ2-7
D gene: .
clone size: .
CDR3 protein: CSVGPSRSGLYEQYF
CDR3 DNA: TGCAGCGTTGGACCCTCCCGGTCGGGGTTGTACGAGCAGTACTTC

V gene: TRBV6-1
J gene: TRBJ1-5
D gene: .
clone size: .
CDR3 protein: CASSADSLGGNQPQHF
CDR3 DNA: TGTGCCAGCAGTGCCGACAGTCTCGGTGGCAATCAGCCCCAGCATTTT

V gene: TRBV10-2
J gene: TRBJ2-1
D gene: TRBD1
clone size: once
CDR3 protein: CASRLWDRGDEQFF
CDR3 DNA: TGCGCCAGCAGACTTTGGGACAGGGGAGATGAGCAGTTCTTC

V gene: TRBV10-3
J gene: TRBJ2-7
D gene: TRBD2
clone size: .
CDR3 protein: CAISERLAGDGEQYF
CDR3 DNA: TGTGCCATCAGTGAGCGCTTGGCGGGGGACGGCGAGCAGTACTTC

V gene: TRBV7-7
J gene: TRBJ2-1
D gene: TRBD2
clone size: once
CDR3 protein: CASSLAPGGSNEQFF
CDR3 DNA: TGTGCTAGCAGCTTAGCACCCGGGGGGAGTAACGAGCAGTTCTTC

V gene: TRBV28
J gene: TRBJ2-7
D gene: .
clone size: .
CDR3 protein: CASSLTGNYEQYF
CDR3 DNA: TGTGCCAGCAGTCTCACCGGGAACTACGAGCAGTACTTC

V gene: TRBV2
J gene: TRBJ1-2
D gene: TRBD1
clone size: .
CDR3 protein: CASSDVLGQGFGYTF
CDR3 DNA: TGTGCCAGCAGTGACGTGTTGGGACAGGGCTTCGGCTACACCTTC

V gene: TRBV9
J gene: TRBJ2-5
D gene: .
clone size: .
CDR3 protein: CASSVEQLPQETQYF
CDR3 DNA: TGTGCCAGCAGCGTAGAACAGCTCCCACAGGAGACCCAGTACTTC

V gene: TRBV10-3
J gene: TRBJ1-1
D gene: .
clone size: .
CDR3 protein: CAVRGWNTEAFF
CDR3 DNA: TGTGCCGTTAGGGGGTGGAACACTGAAGCTTTCTTT

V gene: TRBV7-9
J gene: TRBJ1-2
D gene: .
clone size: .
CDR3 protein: CASSPIDGGETGDYGYTF
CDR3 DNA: TGTGCCAGCAGCCCTATAGATGGGGGCGAAACGGGTGACTATGGCTACACCTTC

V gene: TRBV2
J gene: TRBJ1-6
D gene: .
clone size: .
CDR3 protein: CAGEGRGTSPLHF
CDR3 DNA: TGTGCCGGCGAAGGACGGGGGACTTCACCCCTCCACTTT

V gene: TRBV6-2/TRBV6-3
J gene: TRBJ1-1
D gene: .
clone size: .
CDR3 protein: CASSYLGRDTEAFF
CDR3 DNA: TGTGCCAGCAGTTACCTGGGCAGGGACACTGAAGCTTTCTTT

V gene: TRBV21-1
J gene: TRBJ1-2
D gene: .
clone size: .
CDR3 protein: CASPKEQGPHGYTF
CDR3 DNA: TGTGCCAGCCCCAAAGAGCAGGGGCCGCATGGCTACACCTTC

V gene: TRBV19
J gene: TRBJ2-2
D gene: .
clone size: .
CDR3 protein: CASTEILAGPASGELFF
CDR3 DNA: TGTGCCAGTACCGAAATCCTAGCCGGGCCCGCGTCCGGGGAGCTGTTTTTT

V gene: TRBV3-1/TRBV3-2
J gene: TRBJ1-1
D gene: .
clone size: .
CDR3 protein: CASSQPPGGDTEAFF
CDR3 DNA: TGTGCCAGCAGCCAACCCCCTGGCGGGGACACTGAAGCTTTCTTT

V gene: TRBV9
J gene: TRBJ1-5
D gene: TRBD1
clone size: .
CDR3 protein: CASSATGGGQPQHF
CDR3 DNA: TGTGCCAGCAGCGCCACAGGGGGCGGGCAGCCCCAGCATTTT

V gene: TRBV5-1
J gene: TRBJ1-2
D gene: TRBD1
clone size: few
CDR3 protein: CASSPGGQGWYGYTF
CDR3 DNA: TGCGCCAGCAGCCCAGGGGGACAGGGATGGTATGGCTACACCTTC

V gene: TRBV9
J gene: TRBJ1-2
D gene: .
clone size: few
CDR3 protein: CASSVGQKIYGYTF
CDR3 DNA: TGTGCCAGCAGCGTCGGACAGAAGATCTATGGCTACACCTTC

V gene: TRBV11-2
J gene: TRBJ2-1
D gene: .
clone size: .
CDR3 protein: CASGRLTSYNEQFF
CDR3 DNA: TGTGCCAGCGGGAGACTTACCTCCTACAATGAGCAGTTCTTC

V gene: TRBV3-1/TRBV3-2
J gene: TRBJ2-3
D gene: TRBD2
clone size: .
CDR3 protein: CASSPWTSGRRDTQYF
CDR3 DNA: TGTGCCAGCAGCCCCTGGACTAGCGGGAGGAGGGATACGCAGTATTTT

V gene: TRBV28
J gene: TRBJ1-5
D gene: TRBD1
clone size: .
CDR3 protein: CASFDRGLGQPQHF
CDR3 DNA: TGTGCCAGTTTTGACAGGGGGCTGGGTCAGCCCCAGCATTTT

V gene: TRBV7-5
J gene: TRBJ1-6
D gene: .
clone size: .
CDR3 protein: CARSLIREPYNSPLHF
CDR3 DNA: TGTGCCAGAAGCTTAATCCGGGAACCATATAATTCACCCCTCCACTTT

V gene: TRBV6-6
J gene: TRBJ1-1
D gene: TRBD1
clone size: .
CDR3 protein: CASSVDRGRNTEAFF
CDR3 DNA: TGTGCCAGCAGTGTAGACAGGGGGAGGAACACTGAAGCTTTCTTT

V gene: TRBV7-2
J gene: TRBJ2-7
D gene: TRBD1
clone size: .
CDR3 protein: CASSLRQGASYEQYF
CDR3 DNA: TGTGCCAGCAGCCTGAGACAGGGGGCGTCCTACGAGCAGTACTTC

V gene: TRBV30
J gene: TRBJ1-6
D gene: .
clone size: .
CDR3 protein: CAWHSAQAPLHF
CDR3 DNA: TGTGCCTGGCACTCAGCACAGGCACCCCTCCACTTT

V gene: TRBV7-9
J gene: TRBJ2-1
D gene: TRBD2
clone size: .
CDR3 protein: CASSAGLAGVPQGEQFF
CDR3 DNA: TGTGCCAGCAGCGCCGGACTAGCGGGAGTCCCACAGGGTGAGCAGTTCTTC

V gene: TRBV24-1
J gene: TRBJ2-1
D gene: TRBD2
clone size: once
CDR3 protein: CATSSLAGGRYEQFF
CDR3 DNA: TGTGCCACCAGTTCTCTGGCGGGAGGGCGTTATGAGCAGTTCTTC